One T cell receptor (beta chain) is described in this entry. Its antigen is not identified. Other DNA sequences in this sample translate to the same CDR3. The data stem from a study of shared clonotypes between healthy human individuals. Naive CD8 isolation took CD45RO-negative cells positively selected for CCR7 and excluded terminally differentiated effector memory CD45RA+ cells. Study results and limitations: The small donor group covered limited genetic and exposure diversity.

Template for every sorted-subset replicate PCR totaled around 210 ng DNA, around 32,000 T cell genomes. The repertoire was sequenced with immunoSEQ multiplex PCR; TCRdb's copy has only in-frame clones and lacks some. This table has nearly 2 million clones, about 95% appearing once. Germline loops: CDR1 LGHNT, CDR2 FRNRAP. The CDR3 has 13 residues. Trimming cost V 3 bases and J 4 bases, with 10 bases left between them. This TCR derives from a man aged 18 to 30 in good health. This rearrangement joins TRBV12-5 to TRBJ2-7, with D perhaps matching TRBD1 (6 bases). Source material: naive CD8+ T cells sorted from blood. The CDR3 nucleotides read TGTGCTAGTGGTTTAGGGGGATCGTACGAGCAGTACTTC. It translates to CASGLGGSYEQYF.